The clone carrying this TCR beta chain came up a few times. TCRdb's table, derived via immunoSEQ multiplex PCR, lists solely in-frame clones and lacks some. The data hold roughly 330,000 clones, with roughly 67% observed a single time. This specimen comes from a study of cytotoxic CD8 clonotypes in ibrutinib-treated CLL. The CDR3 runs to 14 residues. V lost 8 bases and J lost 3, with 18 bases in between. Germline V gene sequence: CDR1 SGHRS, CDR2 YFSETQ. This TCR was recovered from a human donor with chronic lymphocytic leukemia. The starting material was PBMCs, obtained after 36 months of ibrutinib treatment. This chain joins TRBV5-1 and TRBJ2-7; D is possibly TRBD2 (6 bases). Here the CDR3 reads CARRRDRRGYEQYF. In nucleotides, the CDR3 is TGCGCCAGGAGGAGGGATAGACGGGGCTACGAGCAGTACTTC.